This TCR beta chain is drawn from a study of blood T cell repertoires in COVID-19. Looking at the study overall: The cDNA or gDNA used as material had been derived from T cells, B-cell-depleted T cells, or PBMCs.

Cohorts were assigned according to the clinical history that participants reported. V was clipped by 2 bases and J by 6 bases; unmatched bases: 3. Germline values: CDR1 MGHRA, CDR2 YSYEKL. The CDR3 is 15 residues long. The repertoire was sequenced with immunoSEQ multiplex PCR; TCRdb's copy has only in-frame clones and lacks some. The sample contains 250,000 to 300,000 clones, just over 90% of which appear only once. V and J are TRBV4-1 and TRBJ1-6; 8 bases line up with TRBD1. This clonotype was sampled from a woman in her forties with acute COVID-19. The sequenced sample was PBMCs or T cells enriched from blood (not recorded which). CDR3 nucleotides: TGCGCCAGCAGCCAAATAGGACAGGGTAATTCACCCCTCCACTTT. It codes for CASSQIGQGNSPLHF.